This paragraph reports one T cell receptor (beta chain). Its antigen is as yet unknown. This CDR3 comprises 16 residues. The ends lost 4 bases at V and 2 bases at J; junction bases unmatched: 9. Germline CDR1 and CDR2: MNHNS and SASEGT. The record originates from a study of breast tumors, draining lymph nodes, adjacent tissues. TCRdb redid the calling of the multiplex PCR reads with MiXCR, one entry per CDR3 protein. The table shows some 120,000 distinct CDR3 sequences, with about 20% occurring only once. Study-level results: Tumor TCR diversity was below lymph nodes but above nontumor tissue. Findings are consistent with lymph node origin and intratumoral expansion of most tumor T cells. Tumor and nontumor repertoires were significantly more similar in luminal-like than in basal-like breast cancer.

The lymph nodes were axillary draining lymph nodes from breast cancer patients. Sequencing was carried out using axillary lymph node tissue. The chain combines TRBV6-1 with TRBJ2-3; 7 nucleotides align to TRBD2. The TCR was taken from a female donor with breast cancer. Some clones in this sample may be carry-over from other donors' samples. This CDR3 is CASSGSQAGPTDTQYF. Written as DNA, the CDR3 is TGTGCCAGCAGTGGGTCCCAAGCGGGGCCCACAGATACGCAGTATTTT.